This T cell receptor beta chain appears in the sequencing data of a study of CD8+ T cells in alopecia areata. The V gene lost 3 bases and the J gene lost 2 bases, with 5 bases spanning the gap. CDR1 and CDR2 (germline): LGHNA, YNFKEQ. This CDR3 has 12 amino acids. This clone was seen a single time. RNA extraction was followed by reverse transcription into cDNA, which acted as the sequencing template. Sequencing used immunoSEQ multiplex PCR; TCRdb keeps in-frame clones, though not all of them. This table has 150,000 or so clones, 55% to 65% appearing once. This receptor was identified in a human donor in good health. Sequencing input: CD4+ T cells sorted from blood. This chain joins TRBV4-2 and TRBJ2-7; D is undetermined. Here the CDR3 DNA reads TGTGCCAGCAGCCAGGCCACCTACGAGCAGTACTTC. Translated: CASSQATYEQYF.